Below, 10 T cell receptor beta chains from the same sample are listed, as sequenced in a study of early T cells in non-severe SARS-CoV-2 infection (dated by TCRdb to the early 2020s). Library construction relied on 5' RACE. Sequencing was carried out with a NextSeq 500. Clones were called with MiXCR by TCRdb after fastp trimmed the public reads at Q25, and only in-frame beta chains were retained. Identical CDR3 proteins give one entry, which carries the most common genes and DNA. The sample table holds tens of thousands of distinct CDR3 sequences, of which 10% were seen once. The biggest ten clones account for less than 10% of the sample. The specimen was whole blood. Receptors were obtained from an adult who was a healthcare worker with PCR-confirmed SARS-CoV-2 infection or an uninfected control (not recorded which).

In its sample, this clonotype was seen many times. The chain has TRBV6-5 and TRBJ2-5; D is perhaps TRBD1 (8 bases). Germline-derived CDR1 and CDR2 are MNHEY and SVGAGI. V was cut by 3 bases and J by 6 bases, with 14 bases left in between. This CDR3 has 14 amino acids. The CDR3 DNA reads TGTGCCAGCAGTTATGGACAGGGAGGGAAGACCCAGTACTTC. Its protein is CASSYGQGGKTQYF.

This clonotype occurred many times. The chain combines TRBV7-2 with TRBJ2-3; D remains unclear. V dropped 1 base and J dropped 0 bases, with 5 bases sitting between them. The CDR3 spans 14 residues. Looked up from germline, CDR1 is SGHTA and CDR2 is FQGNSA. CDR3 in DNA: TGTGCCAGCAGCTTAGATTATAGCACAGATACGCAGTATTTT. This encodes CASSLDYSTDTQYF.

This clonotype was recorded many times. The CDR3 DNA sequence: TGTGCCAGCCCGGCGGGAGATATTGGGAATGAGCAGTTCTTC. Translated: CASPAGDIGNEQFF. This sequence joins TRBV7-9 and TRBJ2-1; 7 nucleotides agree with TRBD2. V trimming: 8 bases; J trimming: 7 bases; junction bases outside the gene matches: 11. CDR3 length: 14 amino acids. Germline V lookup: CDR1 SEHNR, CDR2 FQNEAQ (reference sequence).

The V call is TRBV20-1, the J call TRBJ2-7, with D perhaps matching TRBD2 (7 bases). Germline-derived CDR1 and CDR2 are DFQATT and SNEGSKA (reference sequence). The V and J ends lost 5 bases and 2 bases respectively, with 16 bases between them. The CDR3 covers 14 residues. CDR3 sequence: CSAQSGTQAYEQYF. The CDR3 region has the DNA TGCAGTGCTCAAAGCGGGACACAAGCCTACGAGCAGTACTTC.

V usage is TRBV7-3 and J usage is TRBJ1-1; 9 bases map to TRBD1. The CDR3 loop spans 15 amino acids. The V and J ends lost 4 bases and 1 base, in that order; junction bases with no gene match: 4. CDR1 and CDR2 from the germline V gene are SGHTA and FQGTGA. The CDR3 reads CASSWDRVGNTEAFF. CDR3 bases: TGTGCCAGCAGCTGGGACAGGGTAGGGAACACTGAAGCTTTCTTT.

This clonotype appeared many times. The chain is built from TRBV29-1 and TRBJ2-1, with 8 bases identical to TRBD2. J lost 8 bases, V lost 7 bases, and 10 bases had no gene match. The length of the CDR3 is 13 residues. CDR1 SQVTM and CDR2 ANQGSEA come from the germline V gene. The CDR3 region has the DNA TGCAGCGCCATAGCGGGATACTCCCATGAGCAGTTCTTC. Residues: CSAIAGYSHEQFF.

In its sample, this clonotype was seen many times. The chain joins TRBV5-1 to TRBJ2-7, with 8 bases that match TRBD2. The germline gives CDR1 SGHRS, CDR2 YFSETQ. With 4 bases clipped from V and 2 bases from J, the junction kept 8 bases outside the gene matches. The CDR3 contains 15 residues. This CDR3 reads CASSHISGNAYEQYF. CDR3 DNA sequence: TGCGCCAGCAGCCACATTAGCGGGAACGCCTACGAGCAGTACTTC.

This clonotype came up a few times. The chain joins TRBV12-3 or TRBV12-4 to TRBJ1-5; D call uncertain. The CDR3 consists of 13 residues. Between the trimmed V and J ends, which lost 2 bases and 6 bases, there was a span of 8 bases. The CDR3 loop reads CASSLPGSQPQHF. The DNA for the CDR3 is TGTGCCAGCAGTTTACCGGGGAGTCAGCCCCAGCATTTT.

The chain couples TRBV3-1 to TRBJ1-5, with a possible D match to TRBD1 (6 bases). Germline CDR1 and CDR2: LGHDT and YNNKEL (reference sequence). Trimming cost V 5 bases and J 2 bases, with 16 bases left between them. The CDR3 spans 16 residues. In DNA, the CDR3 is TGTGCCAGCAGCGATCTCCTCAGGGGCGGCAATCAGCCCCAGCATTTT. Protein sequence: CASSDLLRGGNQPQHF.

This clonotype came up many times. V usage is TRBV12-3 or TRBV12-4 and J usage is TRBJ2-3; 9 nucleotides line up with TRBD2. The CDR3 runs 15 residues. V shed 4 bases, J shed 1 base, and the junction held 3 bases outside the gene matches. CDR3 nucleotide sequence: TGTGCCAGCAGTTCGACTAGCGGAGGCACAGATACGCAGTATTTT. Its protein product is CASSSTSGGTDTQYF.